The clone carrying this T cell receptor (beta chain) was seen a single time. TCRdb itself ran the RT-PCR reads through MiXCR, one entry per CDR3 protein. The sample holds 920,000 or so distinct CDR3 sequences, roughly 18% seen once. This entry comes from a study of patients and donors after allogeneic stem cell transplantation. Germline CDR1 and CDR2: MNHEY and SVGEGT. The CDR3 covers 11 residues. V dropped 8 bases and J dropped 9 bases, with 11 bases sitting between them. This sequence was found in a human donor who was either an allogeneic HSCT recipient or a stem cell or donor lymphocyte infusion donor (not recorded which). It is not recorded whose cells these are; they may come from a transplant donor. The sequenced material came from blood, either unsorted or a sorted T cell fraction (not recorded which). The gene calls are TRBV6-2 or TRBV6-3 and TRBJ2-1; D is undetermined. The chain's CDR3 is CASGALGEQFF. CDR3 DNA sequence: TGTGCCAGCGGCGCCTTGGGTGAGCAGTTCTTC.